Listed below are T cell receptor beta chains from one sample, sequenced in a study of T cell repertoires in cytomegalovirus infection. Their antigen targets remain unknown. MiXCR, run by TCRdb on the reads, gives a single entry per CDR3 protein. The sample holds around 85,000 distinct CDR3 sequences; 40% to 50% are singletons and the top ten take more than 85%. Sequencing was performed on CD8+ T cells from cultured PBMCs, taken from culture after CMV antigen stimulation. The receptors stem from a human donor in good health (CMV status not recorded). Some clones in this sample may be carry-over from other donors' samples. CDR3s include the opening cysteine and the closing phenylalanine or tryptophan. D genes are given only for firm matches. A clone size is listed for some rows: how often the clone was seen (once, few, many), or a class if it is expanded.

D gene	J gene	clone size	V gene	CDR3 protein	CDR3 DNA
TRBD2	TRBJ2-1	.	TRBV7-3	CASSLSGRAGNEQFF	TGTGCCAGCAGCTTAAGCGGGAGGGCCGGCAATGAGCAGTTCTTC
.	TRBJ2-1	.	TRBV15	CATSSEGLRDNEQFF	TGTGCCACCAGCAGCGAGGGGCTTAGGGACAATGAGCAGTTCTTC
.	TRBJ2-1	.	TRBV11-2	CASSLRRGNYNEQFF	TGTGCCAGCAGCTTAAGGAGGGGAAACTACAATGAGCAGTTCTTC
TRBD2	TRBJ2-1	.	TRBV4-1	CASSQDLLAGDNEQFF	TGCGCCAGCAGCCAAGATCTACTAGCGGGGGACAATGAGCAGTTCTTC
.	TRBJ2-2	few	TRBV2	CASGPEALNTGELFF	TGTGCCAGCGGACCTGAGGCTCTCAACACCGGGGAGCTGTTTTTT
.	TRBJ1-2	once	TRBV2	CASGWTADGYTF	TGTGCCAGCGGGTGGACAGCCGATGGCTACACCTTC
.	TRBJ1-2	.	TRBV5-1	CASSLTDRGPNYGYTF	TGCGCCAGCAGCCTGACAGACCGGGGGCCAAACTATGGCTACACCTTC
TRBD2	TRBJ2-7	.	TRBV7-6	CASSLVAGGMAEQYF	TGTGCCAGCAGCTTAGTGGCGGGAGGGATGGCCGAGCAGTACTTC
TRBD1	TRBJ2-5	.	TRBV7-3	CASSSSGGLRETQYF	TGTGCCAGCAGCTCCTCAGGGGGCCTCAGGGAGACCCAGTACTTC
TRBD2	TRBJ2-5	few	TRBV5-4	CASSPAGARQETQYF	TGTGCCAGCAGCCCAGCGGGGGCCCGCCAAGAGACCCAGTACTTC
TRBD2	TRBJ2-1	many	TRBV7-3	CASSAPGGWQQFF	TGTGCCAGCAGCGCCCCGGGGGGATGGCAGCAGTTCTTC
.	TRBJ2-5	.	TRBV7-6	CASSRGVETQYF	TGTGCCAGCAGCCGAGGGGTAGAGACCCAGTACTTC
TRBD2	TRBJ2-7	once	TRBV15	CATSRSVVEREIGEQYF	TGTGCCACCAGCAGATCGGTCGTCGAGCGGGAGATCGGAGAGCAGTACTTC
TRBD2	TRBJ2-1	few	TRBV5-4	CASSVSGGPYNEQFF	TGTGCCAGCAGCGTTAGCGGGGGTCCTTACAATGAGCAGTTCTTC
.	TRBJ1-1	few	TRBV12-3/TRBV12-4	CASSHTGTPEAFF	TGTGCCAGCAGCCATACCGGGACCCCTGAAGCTTTCTTT
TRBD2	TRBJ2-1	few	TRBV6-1	CASQRGSSGGALQFF	TGTGCCAGCCAAAGGGGTTCTAGCGGGGGGGCCTTGCAGTTCTTC
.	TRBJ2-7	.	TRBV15	CATSPRDTPYEQYF	TGTGCCACCAGCCCCCGGGACACCCCCTACGAGCAGTACTTC
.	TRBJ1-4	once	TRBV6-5	CASSYSKGVEEKLFF	TGTGCCAGCAGTTACTCTAAGGGGGTCGAGGAAAAACTGTTTTTT
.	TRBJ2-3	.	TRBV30	CAWRPQASATANTQYF	TGTGCCTGGAGGCCTCAAGCGTCAGCAACAGCAAATACGCAGTATTTT
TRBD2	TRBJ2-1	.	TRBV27	CASSHLAGGDNEQFF	TGTGCCAGCAGCCACCTAGCGGGAGGAGACAATGAGCAGTTCTTC
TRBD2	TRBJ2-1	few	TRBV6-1	CASSEFGSGAESGNEQFF	TGTGCCAGCAGTGAATTCGGTAGCGGGGCCGAAAGTGGGAATGAGCAGTTCTTC
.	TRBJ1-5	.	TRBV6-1	CASSEWGLGNQPQHF	TGTGCCAGCAGTGAATGGGGGTTGGGCAATCAGCCCCAGCATTTT
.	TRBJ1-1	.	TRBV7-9	CASSLNEGFEAFF	TGTGCCAGCAGCTTAAATGAGGGGTTTGAAGCTTTCTTT
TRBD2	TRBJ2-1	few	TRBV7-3	CASSLAGGRIDEQFF	TGTGCCAGCAGCTTAGCGGGGGGGCGCATCGATGAGCAGTTCTTC
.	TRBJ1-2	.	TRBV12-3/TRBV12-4	CASSLSGGDGYTF	TGTGCCAGCAGTTTATCCGGGGGGGATGGCTACACCTTC
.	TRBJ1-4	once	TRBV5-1	CASSLGTAINEKLFF	TGCGCCAGCAGCTTGGGGACAGCTATCAATGAAAAACTGTTTTTT
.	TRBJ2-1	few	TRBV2	CASNDDNEQFF	TGTGCCAGCAATGATGACAATGAGCAGTTCTTC
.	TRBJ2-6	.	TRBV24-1	CATSEASGANVLTF	TGTGCCACCAGTGAAGCATCTGGGGCCAACGTCCTGACTTTC
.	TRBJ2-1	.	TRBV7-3	CASSFTGGEYNEQFF	TGTGCCAGCAGCTTCACAGGGGGGGAATACAATGAGCAGTTCTTC
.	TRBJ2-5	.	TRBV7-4	CASSNSGLETQYF	TGTGCCAGCAGTAATTCCGGGTTGGAGACCCAGTACTTC
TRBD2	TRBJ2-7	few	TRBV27	CASSSTTSSGRANEQYF	TGTGCCAGCAGTTCCACGACCTCTAGCGGGAGGGCCAACGAGCAGTACTTC